The next 21 T cell receptor beta chains were all read from a single sample in a study of T cell repertoires in ileal Crohn's disease. Repertoires were generated with immunoSEQ multiplex PCR, while TCRdb's copy carries only in-frame clones and drops some. The sample carries about 11,000 clones, under 80% recorded once. Sequencing input: ileal tissue. The source of these receptors is an adult with Crohn's disease.

As for this clone: The germline gene is not matched at one end of the junction; a read error may be the cause. This chain uses TRBV5-1 with TRBJ2-7; the D gene is possibly TRBD2 (5 bases). Germline CDR1 reads SGHRS; CDR2 reads YFSETQ. The CDR3 is 16 amino acids. CDR3 region: CASSLTSAEGQNEQCF. For the CDR3, the DNA is TGCGCCAGCAGCTTGACTTCAGCTGAGGGCCAGAACGAGCAGTGCTTC.

V gene TRBV5-4 combines with J gene TRBJ2-7; D might be TRBD1 (6 bases). The CDR3 runs 14 residues. V lost 4 bases, J lost 1 base, and 12 bases lay in between. Germline assignment: CDR1 SGHNT and CDR2 YYREEE (reference sequence). The DNA for the CDR3 is TGTGCCAGCAGCCATGACACAGGGTCCTACGAGCAGTACTTC. This translates into CASSHDTGSYEQYF.

The CDR3 DNA is TGTGCCACCAGCAGAACCCTGGTAGGAGGGCGGACAGGCAACACTGAAGCTTTCTTT. Amino acid sequence: CATSRTLVGGRTGNTEAFF. The chain employs TRBV15 and TRBJ1-1, with 7 positions matching TRBD1. The J segment lost 2 bases and the V segment lost 2 bases, leaving 17 bases of the junction unmatched. The CDR3 totals 19 residues. Germline V lookup: CDR1 LNHNV, CDR2 YYDKDF (reference sequence).

This chain connects TRBV5-3 to TRBJ2-5; 8 bases line up with TRBD2. TRBV5-3 is reported as an ORF; its role is uncertain. The CDR3 extends over 15 amino acids. V lost 4 bases, J lost 5 bases, and 10 bases stayed unmatched. In DNA, the CDR3 is TGTGCCAGAAGCAGACCCGGGACTAGAAAGGAGACCCAGTACTTC. Translated, it gives CARSRPGTRKETQYF.

This CDR3 is CASSRPGLENYEQYF. CDR3 DNA: TGTGCCAGTAGTAGGCCGGGACTAGAGAACTACGAGCAGTACTTC. The chain has TRBV19 and TRBJ2-7, with TRBD2 identical over 8 bases. In germline, CDR1 is LNHDA, CDR2 SQIVND (reference sequence). The CDR3 loop spans 15 amino acids. V lost 4 bases to trimming and J lost 3 bases; unmatched junction nucleotides: 8.

The chain carries TRBV7-9 and TRBJ2-1, with 7 bases matching TRBD2. The V gene's germline CDR1 is SEHNR and CDR2 FQNEAQ (reference sequence). The V segment lost 1 base and the J segment 8 bases; nucleotides outside the gene matches: 2. This CDR3 has 13 amino acids. CDR3 in DNA: TGTGCCAGCAGCTTAGGTGCGGGGGATGAGCAGTTCTTC. Residues: CASSLGAGDEQFF.

This clone was detected once. J is TRBJ1-4 and V is TRBV19; 7 bases are a match to TRBD1. The J segment lost 5 bases and the V segment lost 3 bases, leaving 6 bases of the junction unmatched. The CDR3 loop spans 15 amino acids. CDR1 is LNHDA, CDR2 SQIVND, per germline (reference sequence). This CDR3 is CASSIGQARNEKLFF. DNA of the CDR3: TGTGCCAGTAGTATCGGACAGGCCAGAAATGAAAAACTGTTTTTT.

The DNA for the CDR3 is TGTGCCAGCAGCCCCCCTAGCGGGGGAGACCAAGAGACCCAGTACTTC. It encodes CASSPPSGGDQETQYF. The chain links TRBV7-9 to TRBJ2-5; 10 bases agree with TRBD2. The CDR3 consists of 16 residues. After removal of 5 bases from V and 0 bases from J, the junction contained 6 bases not matched to a gene. Per germline, CDR1 SEHNR and CDR2 FQNEAQ (reference sequence).

The CDR3, as DNA: TGCAGTGCTATGGCATATGGCTACACCTTC. Translating it yields CSAMAYGYTF. The J gene is TRBJ1-2, the V gene TRBV20-1; D is uncertain. Germline values: CDR1 DFQATT, CDR2 SNEGSKA (reference sequence). V was cut by 4 bases and J by 5 bases, with 5 bases left in between. This CDR3 comprises 10 residues.

The chain has TRBV15 and TRBJ1-3; perhaps TRBD1 as D (5 bases). Germline V CDR1 and CDR2: LNHNV, YYDKDF (reference sequence). Trimming took 5 bases from V and 2 from J, leaving 16 bases between them. The CDR3 loop spans 16 amino acids. Here the CDR3 DNA reads TGTGCCACCAGCGGGGCCAGCGGACTAACTGGAAACACCATATATTTT. It is translated as CATSGASGLTGNTIYF.

V gene TRBV19 combines with J gene TRBJ1-2; D is unclear. V lost 3 bases and J 8 bases, leaving 13 bases between the germline ends. The germline gives CDR1 LNHDA, CDR2 SQIVND (reference sequence). The length of the CDR3 is 13 residues. CDR3 sequence: CASSMGQRGGYTF. The CDR3 DNA reads TGTGCCAGTAGTATGGGTCAGCGAGGGGGCTACACCTTC.

J is TRBJ1-1 and V is TRBV6-6; D not resolved. The CDR3 loop spans 13 amino acids. V shed 0 bases and J shed 5 bases, with 7 bases lying between them. Per the germline V gene, CDR1 is MNHNY and CDR2 is SVGAGI (reference sequence). CDR3 in amino acids: CASSYSTSTEAFF. The CDR3 DNA follows: TGTGCCAGCAGTTACTCTACTTCGACTGAAGCTTTCTTT.

The rearrangement joins TRBV12-5 to TRBJ1-5; D remains ambiguous. There are 13 residues in the CDR3. The germline V gene encodes CDR1 LGHNT and CDR2 FRNRAP. The V end lost 2 bases, the J end lost 7 bases, and 9 bases lay between the germline ends. The CDR3 DNA reads TGTGCTAGTGGTTTGCCTGGAGGACAGCCCCAGCATTTT. Translation gives CASGLPGGQPQHF. Using reference TRBV12-5 and TRBJ1-5 for the parts outside the CDR3, the full variable domain is DARVTQTPRHKVTEMGQEVTMRCQPILGHNTVFWYRQTMMQGLELLAYFRNRAPLDDSGMPKDRFSAEMPDATLATLKIQPSEPRDSAVYFCASGLPGGQPQHFGDGTRLSIL.

The chain has TRBV6-5 and TRBJ1-2; tentative D call: TRBD1 (6 bases). From germline, CDR1 is MNHEY and CDR2 SVGAGI. V was trimmed by 6 bases and J by 4 bases, leaving 15 bases between them. CDR3 length equals 14 residues. As DNA, the CDR3 is TGTGCCAGCAGGCGGGGGGCAGGGACCTATGGCTACACCTTC. Its translation is CASRRGAGTYGYTF.

The chain recombines TRBV2 with TRBJ1-2; 8 bases map to TRBD1. The CDR3 runs to 16 residues. The germline V gene encodes CDR1 SNHLY and CDR2 FYNNEI. V shed 9 bases and J 1 base; nucleotides not matched to a gene: 13. The CDR3 DNA follows: TGTGCCAGGAGGGGCGGGACAGGAGGAATTAACTATGGCTACACCTTC. Translation: CARRGGTGGINYGYTF.

This clone was picked up one time. This chain joins TRBV15 and TRBJ1-3, with 10 bases that match TRBD1. Germline V gene data show CDR1 as LNHNV and CDR2 as YYDKDF (reference sequence). V shed 3 bases and J 5 bases; nucleotides not matched to a gene: 7. The CDR3 sequence is 16 residues long. CDR3 loop: CATSSGDRGSRNTIYF. CDR3 nucleotide sequence: TGTGCCACCAGCAGTGGGGACAGGGGAAGCCGAAACACCATATATTTT.

CDR3 sequence reads: CASRQPNTGELFF. Here the CDR3 DNA reads TGTGCCAGCCGACAGCCGAACACCGGGGAGCTGTTTTTT. V is TRBV11-2 and J is TRBJ2-2, with D possibly matching TRBD1 (5 bases). CDR3 size: 13 residues. CDR1 SGHAT and CDR2 FQNNGV come from the germline V gene. With 8 bases removed from V and 0 bases from J, the gap between germline ends came to 7 bases.

A word on this clone: This sample also contains other DNA sequences that code for the same CDR3. The rearrangement joins TRBV7-8 to TRBJ1-2, with 8 bases matching TRBD1. The CDR3 totals 13 residues. J was trimmed by 7 bases and V by 2 bases; bases with no gene match: 3. The germline gives CDR1 SGHVS, CDR2 FQNEAQ. As DNA, the CDR3 is TGTGCCAGCAGCTTAACTGACAGGGGTGGCTACACCTTC. Protein: CASSLTDRGGYTF.

This rearrangement joins TRBV7-9 to TRBJ2-1, with 8 bases aligning to TRBD1. Germline CDR1 SEHNR, CDR2 FQNEAQ (reference sequence). V was clipped by 3 bases and J by 12 bases; unmatched bases: 1. The CDR3 spans 11 residues. The CDR3 region is CASSFDRGQFF. The CDR3 region has the DNA TGTGCCAGCAGCTTCGACAGGGGGCAGTTCTTC.

The CDR3: CASTPFPSTGELFF. The CDR3 nucleotides read TGCGCCAGCACCCCTTTCCCGAGCACCGGGGAGCTGTTTTTT. This chain joins TRBV10-2 and TRBJ2-2; D gene ambiguous. Germline assignment: CDR1 WSHSY and CDR2 SAAADI. The germline V and J ends were trimmed by 7 bases and 4 bases, with 13 bases remaining between them. This CDR3 has 14 amino acids.

This clone was seen a single time. V and J are TRBV5-1 and TRBJ1-2; D is unclear. The CDR3 is made up of 16 amino acids. Trimming pared 0 bases from V and 0 bases from J, leaving 12 bases between. Germline-derived CDR1 and CDR2 are SGHRS and YFSETQ. CDR3 amino acids: CASSLDSGRANYGYTF. The CDR3 nucleotides read TGCGCCAGCAGCTTGGACAGTGGCAGAGCTAACTATGGCTACACCTTC.